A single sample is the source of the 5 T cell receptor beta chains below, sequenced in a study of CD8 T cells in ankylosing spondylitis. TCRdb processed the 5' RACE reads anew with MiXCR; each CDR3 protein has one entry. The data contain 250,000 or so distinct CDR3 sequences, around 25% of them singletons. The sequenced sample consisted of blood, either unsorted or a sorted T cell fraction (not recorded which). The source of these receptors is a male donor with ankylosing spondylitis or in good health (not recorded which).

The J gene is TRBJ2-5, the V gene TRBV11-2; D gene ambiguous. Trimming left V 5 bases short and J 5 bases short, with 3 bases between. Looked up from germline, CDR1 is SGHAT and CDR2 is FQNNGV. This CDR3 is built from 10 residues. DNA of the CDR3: TGTGCCAGCAGCATCGAGACCCAGTACTTC. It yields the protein CASSIETQYF. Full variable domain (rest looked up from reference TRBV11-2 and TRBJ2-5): EAGVAQSPRYKIIEKRQSVAFWCNPISGHATLYWYQQILGQGPKLLIQFQNNGVVDDSQLPKDRFSAERLKGVDSTLKIQPAKLEDSAVYLCASSIETQYFGPGTRLLVL.

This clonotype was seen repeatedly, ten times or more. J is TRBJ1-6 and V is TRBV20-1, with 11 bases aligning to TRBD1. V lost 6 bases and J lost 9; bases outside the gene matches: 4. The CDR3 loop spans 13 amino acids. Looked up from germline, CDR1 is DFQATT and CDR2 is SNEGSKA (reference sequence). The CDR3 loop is CSAGTGGSSPLHF. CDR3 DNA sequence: TGCAGTGCCGGGACAGGGGGTAGTTCACCCCTCCACTTT.

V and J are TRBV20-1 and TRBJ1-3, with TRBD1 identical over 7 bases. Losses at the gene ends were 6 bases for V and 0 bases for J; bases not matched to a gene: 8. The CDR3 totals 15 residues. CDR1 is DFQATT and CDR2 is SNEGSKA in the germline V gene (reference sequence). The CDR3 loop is CSAPGQWDSGNTIYF. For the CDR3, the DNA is TGCAGTGCCCCGGGACAGTGGGACTCTGGAAACACCATATATTTT.

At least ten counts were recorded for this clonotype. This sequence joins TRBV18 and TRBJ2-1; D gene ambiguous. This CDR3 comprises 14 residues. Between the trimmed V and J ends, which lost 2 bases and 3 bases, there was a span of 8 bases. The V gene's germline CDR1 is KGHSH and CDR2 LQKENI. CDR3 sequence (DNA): TGTGCCAGCTCACCATCGGCAGGCTACAATGAGCAGTTCTTC. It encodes CASSPSAGYNEQFF.

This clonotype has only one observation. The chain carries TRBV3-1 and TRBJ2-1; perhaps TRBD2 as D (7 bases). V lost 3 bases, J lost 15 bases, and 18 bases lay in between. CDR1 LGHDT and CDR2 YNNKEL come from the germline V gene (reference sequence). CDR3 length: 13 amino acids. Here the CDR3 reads CASSQYGGRRLFF. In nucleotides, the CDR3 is TGTGCCAGCAGCCAGTACGGGGGGCGAAGGCTGTTCTTC.